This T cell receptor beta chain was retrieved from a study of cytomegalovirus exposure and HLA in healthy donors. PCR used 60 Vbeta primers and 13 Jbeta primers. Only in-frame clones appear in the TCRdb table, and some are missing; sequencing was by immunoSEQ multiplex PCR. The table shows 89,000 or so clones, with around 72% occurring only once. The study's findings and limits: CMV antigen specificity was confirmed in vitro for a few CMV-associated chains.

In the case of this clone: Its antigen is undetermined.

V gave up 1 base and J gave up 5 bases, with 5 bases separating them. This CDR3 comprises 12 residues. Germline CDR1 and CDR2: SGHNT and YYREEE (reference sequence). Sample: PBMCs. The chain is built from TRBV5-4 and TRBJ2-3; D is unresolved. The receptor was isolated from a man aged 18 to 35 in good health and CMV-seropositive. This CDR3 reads CASSLTEDTQYF. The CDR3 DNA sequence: TGTGCCAGCAGCTTGACAGAAGATACGCAGTATTTT.